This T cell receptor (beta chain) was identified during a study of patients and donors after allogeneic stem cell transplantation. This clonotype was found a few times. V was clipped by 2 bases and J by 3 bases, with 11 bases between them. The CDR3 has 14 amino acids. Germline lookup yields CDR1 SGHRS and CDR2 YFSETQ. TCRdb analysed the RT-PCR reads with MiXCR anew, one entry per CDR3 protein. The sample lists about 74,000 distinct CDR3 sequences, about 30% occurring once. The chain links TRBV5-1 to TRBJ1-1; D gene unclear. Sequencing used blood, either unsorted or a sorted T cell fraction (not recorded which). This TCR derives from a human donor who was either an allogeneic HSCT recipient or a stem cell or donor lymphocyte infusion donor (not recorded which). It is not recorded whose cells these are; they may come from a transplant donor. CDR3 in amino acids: CASSFLVGDTEAFF. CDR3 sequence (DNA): TGCGCCAGCAGCTTTTTGGTGGGAGACACTGAAGCTTTCTTT.